This T cell receptor beta chain comes out of a study of PD-1 blockade in mismatch repair-deficient tumors. Germline trimming cut 6 bases from V and 3 bases from J; bases unmatched to any gene: 6. The germline CDR1 and CDR2 sequences are PRHDT and FYEKMQ (reference sequence). The CDR3 length is 16 residues. Clones were read by immunoSEQ multiplex PCR, and TCRdb kept only the in-frame ones, dropping some. This sample has about 100,000 clones, with over 75% found just once. The TCR was taken from an adult with mismatch repair-deficient cancer. The J gene is TRBJ2-2, the V gene TRBV13; 11 positions match TRBD2. The source was peripheral blood, collected roughly 36 weeks after starting pembrolizumab. CDR3: CASSYSGGDDTGELFF. The DNA of the CDR3 is TGTGCCAGCAGTTATAGCGGGGGGGACGACACCGGGGAGCTGTTTTTT.